Below, 30 T cell receptor beta chains from the same sample are listed, as sequenced in a study of blood T cell repertoires in COVID-19. Assay: immunoSEQ multiplex PCR; the TCRdb copy retains only in-frame clones and omits some. Among 150,000 to 200,000 clones listed, roughly 85% were seen once. Sequencing used PBMCs or T cells enriched from blood (not recorded which). The receptors stem from a young woman who had recovered from COVID-19.

There are a few counts of this clone. V and J are TRBV6-5 and TRBJ2-3, with a possible D match to TRBD1 (5 bases). V was pared by 2 bases and J by 2 bases, with 14 bases between. The germline V gene encodes CDR1 MNHEY and CDR2 SVGAGI. The CDR3 is 16 residues long. The CDR3: CASSYPRQRPTDTQYF. The CDR3 DNA is TGTGCCAGCAGTTACCCCAGACAGCGCCCCACAGATACGCAGTATTTT.

The chain recombines TRBV6-6 with TRBJ2-3, with 11 bases identical to TRBD2. Germline V gives CDR1 MNHNY, CDR2 SVGAGI (reference sequence). The ends lost 7 bases at V and 6 bases at J; junction bases unmatched: 9. The CDR3 extends over 15 amino acids. The CDR3 DNA sequence: TGTGCCAGCACCACCCGCCCTAGCGGGAGGGATACGCAGTATTTT. This gives the protein CASTTRPSGRDTQYF.

This rearrangement joins TRBV10-2 to TRBJ1-5, with a weak D call TRBD1 (5 bases). V shed 2 bases and J shed 4 bases, with 9 bases lying between them. Germline V gene lookup returns CDR1 WSHSY and CDR2 SAAADI. The CDR3 has 14 amino acids. The CDR3 nucleotides read TGCGCCAGCAGTGAGGGGCGGGGGAATCAGCCCCAGCATTTT. It specifies CASSEGRGNQPQHF.

The rearrangement links TRBV27 to TRBJ2-6, with 10 bases identical to TRBD1. Germline CDR1 and CDR2: MNHEY and SMNVEV (reference sequence). V shed 5 bases and J 4 bases; nucleotides not matched to a gene: 8. The CDR3 contains 17 residues. In nucleotides, the CDR3 is TGTGCCAGCAGTCCTGGGACAGGGGCGCCCGGGGCCAACGTCCTGACTTTC. Translating gives CASSPGTGAPGANVLTF.

The V call is TRBV6-5, the J call TRBJ2-7, with TRBD1 matching 8 bases. The CDR3 spans 15 residues. V was pared by 5 bases and J by 6 bases, with 12 bases of the junction left unmatched. Germline CDR1 MNHEY, CDR2 SVGAGI. The CDR3 loop is CASSLSGQGQFEQYF. DNA of the CDR3: TGTGCCAGCAGTCTCTCAGGACAGGGCCAGTTCGAGCAGTACTTC.

The chain joins TRBV19 to TRBJ2-7; D is uncertain. This CDR3 is built from 12 residues. V was cut by 4 bases and J by 2 bases, with 6 bases left in between. Per the germline V gene, CDR1 is LNHDA and CDR2 is SQIVND (reference sequence). The CDR3 DNA sequence: TGTGCCAGTAGTACCGTTCCCTACGAGCAGTACTTC. Protein: CASSTVPYEQYF.

The rearrangement uses TRBV10-2 and TRBJ1-1, with D hard to call. Germline V gene lookup returns CDR1 WSHSY and CDR2 SAAADI. The CDR3 consists of 13 residues. V was clipped by 5 bases and J by 3 bases, with 10 bases between them. As DNA, the CDR3 is TGCGCCAGCAGTCCTACTTTCGACACTGAAGCTTTCTTT. Protein sequence: CASSPTFDTEAFF.

The V and J genes are TRBV28 and TRBJ2-1; 7 bases map to TRBD2. Trimming at V came to 7 bases and at J to 5 bases, leaving 11 bases not matched to a gene. In germline, CDR1 is MDHEN, CDR2 SYDVKM. This CDR3 is built from 15 residues. CDR3 residues: CASTGVGGYDNEQFF. In nucleotides, the CDR3 is TGTGCCAGCACTGGGGTGGGAGGGTATGACAATGAGCAGTTCTTC.

The chain uses TRBV5-1 and TRBJ1-2, with 7 bases identical to TRBD1. The CDR3 runs 15 residues. Germline V gives CDR1 SGHRS, CDR2 YFSETQ. The V segment lost 4 bases and the J segment 7 bases; nucleotides outside the gene matches: 13. CDR3 loop: CASSKDGPSGGGYTF. CDR3 in DNA: TGCGCCAGCAGCAAGGACGGGCCCTCAGGGGGTGGCTACACCTTC.

The gene calls are TRBV27 and TRBJ1-2; maybe TRBD1 (5 bases). This CDR3 comprises 15 residues. CDR1 MNHEY and CDR2 SMNVEV come from the germline V gene (reference sequence). The V gene lost 6 bases and the J gene lost 6 bases, with 20 bases spanning the gap. CDR3 sequence: CASSLRGTASNGYTF. For the CDR3, the DNA is TGTGCCAGCAGCCTTCGGGGGACGGCAAGTAATGGCTACACCTTC.

The V call is TRBV11-1, the J call TRBJ2-7; D unclear. Trimming removed 2 bases at V and 5 bases at J, with 4 bases between. Germline-derived CDR1 and CDR2 are SGHAT and FQDESV (reference sequence). The CDR3 consists of 11 residues. This chain's CDR3 is CASSLSDEQYF. The CDR3 bases are TGTGCCAGCAGCTTATCCGACGAGCAGTACTTC.

With respect to this clone: A junction end diverges from the germline sequence, so it may reflect a read error. The chain is built from TRBV7-7 and TRBJ2-1; D gene unclear. The germline CDR1 and CDR2 sequences are SSHAT and FNYEAQ (reference sequence). The CDR3 has 13 amino acids. In DNA form, the CDR3 reads TGTGCTAGCAGCTTAGATATTCGGAGAGAGCAGTTCTTC. Its protein is CASSLDIRREQFF. Using reference TRBV7-7 and TRBJ2-1 for the parts outside the CDR3, the full variable domain is GAGVSQSPRYKVTKRGQDVTLRCDPISSHATLYWYQQALGQGPEFLTYFNYEAQPDKSGLPSDRFSAERPEGSISTLTIQRTEQRDSAMYRCASSLDIRREQFFGPGTRLTVL.

The chain links TRBV28 to TRBJ2-3, with 7 bases aligning to TRBD2. V lost 7 bases, J lost 8 bases, and 18 bases stayed unmatched. CDR3 length: 16 amino acids. Germline-derived CDR1 and CDR2 are MDHEN and SYDVKM. The CDR3 nucleotides are TGTGCCAGCAAAACCCCCTTAAGCGGGATGGGGGGTACGCAGTATTTT. The encoded protein is CASKTPLSGMGGTQYF.

J is TRBJ1-3 and V is TRBV19; no reliable D call. The V gene lost 7 bases and the J gene lost 0 bases, with 16 bases spanning the gap. The CDR3 has 16 amino acids. Germline-derived CDR1 and CDR2 are LNHDA and SQIVND (reference sequence). The CDR3: CASTPGKGSSGNTIYF. The CDR3 region has the DNA TGTGCCAGTACCCCGGGAAAGGGAAGCTCTGGAAACACCATATATTTT.

The table lists this clone with a count of one. This chain joins TRBV7-9 and TRBJ2-2; D is possibly TRBD1 (6 bases). Germline V gene lookup returns CDR1 SEHNR and CDR2 FQNEAQ (reference sequence). This CDR3 has 14 amino acids. Trimming took 3 bases from V and 6 from J, leaving 11 bases between them. The CDR3 loop is CASSFQGLSGELFF. The CDR3 bases are TGTGCCAGCAGCTTTCAGGGGTTATCCGGGGAGCTGTTTTTT. The complete variable domain, with remaining parts taken from reference TRBV7-9 and TRBJ2-2, reads DTGVSQNPRHKITKRGQNVTFRCDPISEHNRLYWYRQTLGQGPEFLTYFQNEAQLEKSRLLSDRFSAERPKGSFSTLEIQRTEQGDSAMYLCASSFQGLSGELFFGEGSRLTVL.

The chain has TRBV20-1 and TRBJ1-2; D possibly corresponds to TRBD1 (5 bases). Germline CDR1 reads DFQATT; CDR2 reads SNEGSKA (reference sequence). V was shortened by 3 bases and J by 0 bases, with 23 bases between the two germline ends. The length of the CDR3 is 18 residues. The CDR3 loop reads CSASLGGTAGQANYGYTF. CDR3 DNA: TGCAGTGCTAGTTTGGGGGGGACTGCCGGACAAGCTAACTATGGCTACACCTTC.

The chain combines TRBV5-1 with TRBJ2-3; the match to TRBD2 covers 11 bases. V trimming: 0 bases; J trimming: 4 bases; junction bases outside the gene matches: 1. Germline CDR1 is SGHRS and CDR2 is YFSETQ. This CDR3 contains 15 residues. CDR3 nucleotide sequence: TGCGCCAGCAGCTTGGCTAGCGGGGGGTCAGATACGCAGTATTTT. This sequence encodes CASSLASGGSDTQYF.

This clone has just a few counts. The chain couples TRBV10-1 to TRBJ2-1; 8 bases are shared with TRBD2. V dropped 3 bases and J dropped 8; count of bases not matched to a gene: 9. The CDR3 is 15 amino acids. Germline V gene lookup returns CDR1 WNHNN and CDR2 SYGVQD (reference sequence). CDR3 amino acids: CASSEIAGFKDEQFF. The CDR3 region has the DNA TGCGCCAGCAGTGAAATAGCGGGGTTTAAGGATGAGCAGTTCTTC.

V is TRBV19 and J is TRBJ1-6; D is unclear. The germline V and J ends were trimmed by 5 bases and 4 bases, with 15 bases remaining between them. The CDR3 has 16 amino acids. The germline V gene encodes CDR1 LNHDA and CDR2 SQIVND (reference sequence). CDR3: CASSSTGITYNSPLHF. CDR3 in DNA: TGTGCCAGTAGTTCGACGGGGATCACATATAATTCACCCCTCCACTTT. The full variable domain, with the rest looked up from reference TRBV19 and TRBJ1-6, is DGGITQSPKYLFRKEGQNVTLSCEQNLNHDAMYWYRQDPGQGLRLIYYSQIVNDFQKGDIAEGYSVSREKKESFPLTVTSAQKNPTAFYLCASSSTGITYNSPLHFGNGTRLTVT.

V is TRBV28 and J is TRBJ1-1; D not resolved. Per the germline V gene, CDR1 is MDHEN and CDR2 is SYDVKM. V lost 7 bases to trimming and J lost 4 bases, with 13 bases between them. This CDR3 comprises 13 residues. The CDR3 loop reads CASTPPRATEAFF. The CDR3 DNA follows: TGTGCCAGCACCCCCCCGAGGGCCACTGAAGCTTTCTTT.

V gene TRBV6-5 combines with J gene TRBJ1-6; the D is unclear. V dropped 2 bases and J dropped 10 bases, with 9 bases sitting between them. From germline, CDR1 is MNHEY and CDR2 SVGAGI. The CDR3 is 13 amino acids. CDR3 nucleotide sequence: TGTGCCAGCAGTTACCGAAGCGGCTCACCCCTCCACTTT. This encodes CASSYRSGSPLHF.

This rearrangement joins TRBV28 to TRBJ1-5, with 8 bases that match TRBD1. Losses at the gene ends were 5 bases for V and 1 base for J; bases not matched to a gene: 10. CDR1 and CDR2 from the germline V gene are MDHEN and SYDVKM. The CDR3 is made up of 17 amino acids. The DNA for the CDR3 is TGTGCCAGCAGTCCAGGACAGGGTGGTAGGAGCAATCAGCCCCAGCATTTT. Amino acids: CASSPGQGGRSNQPQHF.

The chain has TRBV6-5 and TRBJ2-5; no definite D call. The CDR3 totals 15 residues. CDR1 and CDR2 from the germline V gene are MNHEY and SVGAGI. V gave up 8 bases and J gave up 5 bases, with 21 bases separating them. DNA for the CDR3: TGTGCCAGCCATCTCCATCTGGAGAGCGAGGAGACCCAGTACTTC. Translating gives CASHLHLESEETQYF.

There are a few counts of this clone. The rearrangement links TRBV24-1 to TRBJ2-2; weak D call: TRBD1 (6 bases). This CDR3 is 16 amino acids long. Between the trimmed V and J ends, which lost 3 bases and 2 bases, there was a span of 12 bases. The germline V gene encodes CDR1 KGHDR and CDR2 SFDVKD. CDR3 sequence (DNA): TGTGCCACCAGTGATCCGGGACATCTTAACACCGGGGAGCTGTTTTTT. It yields the protein CATSDPGHLNTGELFF.

This chain joins TRBV5-6 and TRBJ1-5; no definite D call. The V end lost 0 bases, the J end lost 3 bases, and 13 bases lay between the germline ends. The germline V gene encodes CDR1 SGHDT and CDR2 YYEEEE. There are 16 residues in the CDR3. Here the CDR3 reads CASSLAAGQLNQPQHF. Here the CDR3 DNA reads TGTGCCAGCAGCTTGGCGGCTGGGCAGCTCAATCAGCCCCAGCATTTT.

V usage is TRBV6-1 and J usage is TRBJ1-2; the D gene is possibly TRBD1 (5 bases). The ends were cut back, 3 bases at V and 4 bases at J, with 12 bases in the middle. Germline CDR1 and CDR2: MNHNS and SASEGT. The CDR3 spans 14 residues. In nucleotides, the CDR3 is TGTGCCAGCAGTGAGGGGCTGCAGGCCTATGGCTACACCTTC. Its translation: CASSEGLQAYGYTF.

The V and J genes are TRBV3-1 (or the pseudogene TRBV3-2) and TRBJ2-2, with 7 bases that match TRBD2. This CDR3 has 14 amino acids. V gave up 4 bases and J gave up 7 bases; unmatched junction bases: 6. CDR1 and CDR2 from the germline V gene are LGHDT and YNNKEL (reference sequence). The CDR3 loop is CASSRTRVGGELFF. The CDR3 nucleotides read TGTGCCAGCAGCCGGACTAGGGTGGGCGGGGAGCTGTTTTTT.

The genes are TRBV3-1 (or the pseudogene TRBV3-2) and TRBJ2-5, with a tentative D call TRBD1 (6 bases). The germline CDR1 and CDR2 sequences are LGHDT and YNNKEL (reference sequence). The CDR3 extends over 14 amino acids. Trimming took off 1 base at V and 4 bases at J, with 10 bases between the two ends. CDR3 sequence: CASSQVQGGETQYF. Written as DNA, the CDR3 is TGTGCCAGCAGCCAAGTACAGGGCGGAGAGACCCAGTACTTC.

The J gene is TRBJ1-1, the V gene TRBV19; D perhaps matches TRBD1 (6 bases). There are 17 residues in the CDR3. Per germline, CDR1 LNHDA and CDR2 SQIVND (reference sequence). The V end lost 7 bases, the J end lost 4 bases, and 25 bases lay between the germline ends. The CDR3 bases are TGTGCCAGTAAGACACGGCAGGGGCTACTGGCCTTCACTGAAGCTTTCTTT. It specifies CASKTRQGLLAFTEAFF. Full variable domain (rest looked up from reference TRBV19 and TRBJ1-1): DGGITQSPKYLFRKEGQNVTLSCEQNLNHDAMYWYRQDPGQGLRLIYYSQIVNDFQKGDIAEGYSVSREKKESFPLTVTSAQKNPTAFYLCASKTRQGLLAFTEAFFGQGTRLTVV.

J is TRBJ1-5 and V is TRBV27, with TRBD1 identical over 8 bases. Germline loops: CDR1 MNHEY, CDR2 SMNVEV (reference sequence). The CDR3 runs 17 residues. The trim removed 5 bases at V and 4 bases at J, leaving 13 bases unmatched. The CDR3 reads CASSPEGRQGWNQPQHF. DNA of the CDR3: TGTGCCAGCAGTCCAGAAGGAAGACAGGGGTGGAATCAGCCCCAGCATTTT.